This T cell receptor beta chain appears in the sequencing data of a study of T-cell reconstitution after alpha-beta-depleted transplantation in children. This clonotype appeared many times. Researchers prepared the TCRbeta library using unique molecular identifiers, the study reports. TCRdb used MiXCR to reprocess the PCR reads, holding one entry per CDR3 protein. The sample lists 200,000 to 300,000 distinct CDR3 sequences, around 12% occurring once. The CDR3 sequence is 15 residues long. After removal of 5 bases from V and 2 bases from J, the junction contained 4 bases not matched to a gene. The sequencing here drew on PBMCs from the stem cell graft donor, taken from the stem cell graft. The J gene is TRBJ2-1, the V gene TRBV12-3 or TRBV12-4, with 9 bases that match TRBD1. The TCR sequence derives from a human donor who donated a stem cell graft to a child with acute lymphoblastic leukemia. The CDR3: CASSLQGATYNEQFF. The CDR3 DNA reads TGTGCCAGCAGTCTACAGGGGGCCACCTACAATGAGCAGTTCTTC.